The 20 T cell receptor beta chains presented below share a single source sample, sequenced in a study of cytomegalovirus exposure and HLA in healthy donors. The PCR contained 60 Vbeta and 13 Jbeta primers. Measured with immunoSEQ multiplex PCR; TCRdb has only the in-frame clones, and not every one. Of a few hundred thousand clones listed, approximately 82% are singletons. The sequenced sample was PBMCs. The receptors come from a woman in her fifties or sixties in good health and CMV-seropositive.

In DNA form, the CDR3 reads TGTGCCAGCAGTCCCCAAGACAGGGACGCTTCAACTAATGAAAAACTGTTTTTT. It yields the protein CASSPQDRDASTNEKLFF. The rearrangement uses TRBV28 and TRBJ1-4; 7 positions match TRBD1. V lost 5 bases and J lost 0; bases outside the gene matches: 12. Looked up from germline, CDR1 is MDHEN and CDR2 is SYDVKM. The CDR3 runs 18 residues.

The chain employs TRBV7-9 and TRBJ2-3; 12 bases fit TRBD2. Germline values: CDR1 SEHNR, CDR2 FQNEAQ (reference sequence). The CDR3 has 18 amino acids. J gave up 2 bases and V 4 bases, and 10 bases lay outside the gene matches. The chain's CDR3 is CASSSRDGLAGSTDTQYF. The CDR3, as DNA: TGTGCCAGCAGCTCCCGCGACGGACTAGCGGGGTCCACAGATACGCAGTATTTT.

The chain carries TRBV7-3 and TRBJ2-1, with D perhaps matching TRBD2 (6 bases). Germline lookup yields CDR1 SGHTA and CDR2 FQGTGA. Between the trimmed V and J ends, which lost 2 bases and 8 bases, there was a span of 13 bases. The CDR3 extends over 14 amino acids. The DNA for the CDR3 is TGTGCCAGCAGCTTATCCCCCACTAGCTATGAGCAGTTCTTC. It is translated as CASSLSPTSYEQFF.

CDR3 sequence (DNA): TGTGCCAGTAGCAGACAGGCAACTAATGAAAAACTGTTTTTT. Translating it yields CASSRQATNEKLFF. The chain couples TRBV19 to TRBJ1-4; D possibly corresponds to TRBD1 (6 bases). The V end lost 6 bases, the J end lost 0 bases, and 8 bases lay between the germline ends. This CDR3 is built from 14 residues. CDR1 LNHDA and CDR2 SQIVND come from the germline V gene (reference sequence).

This chain uses TRBV18 with TRBJ1-1; weak D call: TRBD1 (6 bases). The germline V gene has CDR1 KGHSH and CDR2 LQKENI. Between the trimmed V and J ends, which lost 6 bases and 1 base, there was a span of 15 bases. This CDR3 region has 15 residues. This chain's CDR3 is CASSPGATSNTEAFF. CDR3 nucleotide sequence: TGTGCCAGCTCCCCAGGGGCTACCTCGAACACTGAAGCTTTCTTT. The whole variable domain, remainder taken from reference TRBV18 and TRBJ1-1, is NAGVMQNPRHLVRRRGQEARLRCSPMKGHSHVYWYRQLPEEGLKFMVYLQKENIIDESGMPKERFSAEFPKEGPSILRIQQVVRGDSAAYFCASSPGATSNTEAFFGQGTRLTVV.

The CDR3 here is CASSLTLGGNTEAFF. The CDR3 DNA sequence: TGTGCCAGCAGCTTAACGTTAGGGGGGAACACTGAAGCTTTCTTT. V usage is TRBV7-3 and J usage is TRBJ1-1; tentatively, D is TRBD1 (6 bases). Germline CDR1 SGHTA, CDR2 FQGTGA. V was trimmed by 0 bases and J by 1 base, leaving 9 bases between them. The CDR3 loop spans 15 amino acids.

The V gene is TRBV28, the J gene TRBJ1-5; D is ambiguous. With 6 bases removed from V and 0 bases from J, the gap between germline ends came to 12 bases. Germline CDR1 MDHEN, CDR2 SYDVKM. The CDR3 is made up of 15 amino acids. In DNA, the CDR3 is TGTGCCAGCAGGTCGGAGAGTTTTAGCAATCAGCCCCAGCATTTT. As protein: CASRSESFSNQPQHF. The whole variable domain, filled in from reference TRBV28 and TRBJ1-5, reads DVKVTQSSRYLVKRTGEKVFLECVQDMDHENMFWYRQDPGLGLRLIYFSYDVKMKEKGDIPEGYSVSREKKERFSLILESASTNQTSMYLCASRSESFSNQPQHFGDGTRLSIL.

The CDR3, as DNA: TGTGCCAGTAGTATTCAGTGGGACAGGGTCTACAATGAGCAGTTCTTC. Its translation is CASSIQWDRVYNEQFF. The chain joins TRBV19 to TRBJ2-1, with 9 bases that match TRBD1. CDR1 and CDR2 (germline): LNHDA, SQIVND (reference sequence). This CDR3 is built from 16 residues. The V and J ends lost 3 bases and 3 bases, in that order; junction bases with no gene match: 6. The full variable domain, rest sourced from reference TRBV19 and TRBJ2-1, is DGGITQSPKYLFRKEGQNVTLSCEQNLNHDAMYWYRQDPGQGLRLIYYSQIVNDFQKGDIAEGYSVSREKKESFPLTVTSAQKNPTAFYLCASSIQWDRVYNEQFFGPGTRLTVL.

The genes are TRBV30 and TRBJ1-2, with 11 nucleotides matching TRBD1. Trimming took 4 bases from V and 5 from J; bases not matched to a gene: 6. From germline, CDR1 is GTSNPN and CDR2 SVGIG (reference sequence). The CDR3 totals 14 residues. CDR3 nucleotide sequence: TGTGCCTGGACCCGGACAGGGGGCAGGTATGGCTACACCTTC. It codes for CAWTRTGGRYGYTF.

Of note for this clone: This same CDR3 is encoded by further DNA sequences in the sample. The V call is TRBV10-1, the J call TRBJ1-1; 8 bases line up with TRBD1. The CDR3 length is 16 residues. The germline gives CDR1 WNHNN, CDR2 SYGVQD (reference sequence). V gave up 7 bases and J gave up 5 bases; unmatched junction bases: 15. The CDR3 coding sequence is TGCGCCAGCACCCAAGGGGCAGGGGGCGTTCTGACTGAAGCTTTCTTT. Encoded protein: CASTQGAGGVLTEAFF.

V gene TRBV28 combines with J gene TRBJ2-5; D remains unclear. The last part of the DNA fits TRBJ2-7 better; the J call may be wrong. The CDR3 sequence is 13 residues long. Germline V gives CDR1 MDHEN, CDR2 SYDVKM. The CDR3 here is CASSFIPPYEQYF. The CDR3 bases are TGTGCCAGCAGTTTTATTCCGCCCTACGAGCAGTACTTC.

This chain uses TRBV2 with TRBJ1-5; D remains ambiguous. The CDR3 contains 14 residues. CDR1 is SNHLY, CDR2 FYNNEI, per germline. Trimming took 3 bases from V and 6 from J, leaving 12 bases between them. The CDR3 nucleotides read TGTGCCAGCAGTGATGCGGAGGGCTTTCAGCCCCAGCATTTT. Translation: CASSDAEGFQPQHF.

This clone was found once. This chain connects TRBV7-9 to TRBJ1-2; possibly TRBD1 for D (6 bases). Germline assignment: CDR1 SEHNR and CDR2 FQNEAQ (reference sequence). The germline V and J ends were trimmed by 5 bases and 8 bases, with 15 bases remaining between them. This CDR3 has 13 residues. CDR3 loop: CASSQQGPGGYTF. The CDR3 DNA is TGTGCCAGCAGCCAACAGGGACCTGGGGGCTACACCTTC.

The V gene is TRBV2, the J gene TRBJ2-3; TRBD2 agrees at 7 bases. Unmatched junction bases numbered 14, after V lost 6 bases and J lost 5 bases. Germline CDR1 and CDR2: SNHLY and FYNNEI. The CDR3 contains 16 residues. The CDR3 loop reads CASSVLATVQGDTQYF. CDR3 nucleotides: TGTGCCAGCAGCGTACTAGCGACAGTCCAGGGAGATACGCAGTATTTT.

The chain links TRBV27 to TRBJ2-7; TRBD1 matches 11 bases. The germline CDR1 and CDR2 sequences are MNHEY and SMNVEV (reference sequence). The CDR3 is 15 residues long. V was clipped by 2 bases and J by 2 bases; unmatched bases: 2. The CDR3 DNA follows: TGTGCCAGCAGTTTAAGGACAGGGGGCCCCTACGAGCAGTACTTC. It yields the protein CASSLRTGGPYEQYF.

The chain combines TRBV7-9 with TRBJ2-7, with 11 positions matching TRBD1. The V segment lost 3 bases and the J segment 6 bases; nucleotides outside the gene matches: 7. CDR3 size: 15 residues. Germline V gene sequence: CDR1 SEHNR, CDR2 FQNEAQ (reference sequence). The CDR3 region has the DNA TGTGCCAGCAGCTTCTCCTCCGGGACAGGGGGCGAGCAGTACTTC. This sequence encodes CASSFSSGTGGEQYF.

V is TRBV5-1 and J is TRBJ2-1, with TRBD2 matching over 11 bases. Germline trimming cut 4 bases from V and 9 bases from J; bases unmatched to any gene: 9. This CDR3 has 15 residues. Germline V CDR1 and CDR2: SGHRS, YFSETQ. CDR3 sequence (DNA): TGCGCCAGCAGCGGGTTAGCGGGAGGGCCTGGTGAGCAGTTCTTC. Amino acids: CASSGLAGGPGEQFF.

The gene calls are TRBV29-1 and TRBJ2-7, with 8 nucleotides matching TRBD1. The trim removed 6 bases at V and 6 bases at J, leaving 4 bases unmatched. CDR3 length: 11 residues. The germline CDR1 and CDR2 sequences are SQVTM and ANQGSEA. CDR3 loop: CSVATGVEQYF. CDR3 sequence (DNA): TGCAGCGTCGCGACAGGGGTCGAGCAGTACTTC.

This clone was picked up one time. This chain links TRBV7-9 with TRBJ2-1; 11 nucleotides match TRBD2. Germline V gene lookup returns CDR1 SEHNR and CDR2 FQNEAQ (reference sequence). V shed 3 bases, J shed 7 bases, and the junction held 5 bases outside the gene matches. The CDR3 length is 15 residues. DNA of the CDR3: TGTGCCAGCAGCTTGGCTAGCGGGAGGCAAAATGAGCAGTTCTTC. Amino acids: CASSLASGRQNEQFF.

The chain combines TRBV9 with TRBJ2-3; TRBD1 might be the D (5 bases). The V end lost 5 bases, the J end lost 4 bases, and 17 bases lay between the germline ends. Per germline, CDR1 SGDLS and CDR2 YYNGEE. CDR3 length: 15 residues. The CDR3 region is CASSVTGSSPDTQYF. CDR3 DNA: TGTGCCAGCAGTGTAACAGGTTCTTCCCCAGATACGCAGTATTTT.